This T cell receptor beta chain was sequenced during a study of blood T cell repertoires in COVID-19. TCRdb's table, derived via immunoSEQ multiplex PCR, lists solely in-frame clones and lacks some. The sample has about 250,000 clones, roughly 80% seen once. Deletions cut 5 bases from V and 3 bases from J, with 11 bases between. The CDR3 is 12 residues long. The germline V gene encodes CDR1 SQVTM and CDR2 ANQGSEA. Participant-given clinical history determined each cohort assignment. The study recruited exposed participants who had met a COVID-19 case within 2 weeks before entry. The TCR sequence derives from a man aged 35-49 years who had been exposed to COVID-19. The V gene is TRBV29-1, the J gene TRBJ2-7, with D possibly matching TRBD2 (6 bases). Input material: PBMCs or T cells enriched from blood (not recorded which). Written as DNA, the CDR3 is TGCAGCGTTTCTAGCGAGATCTACGAGCAGTACTTC. Translation gives CSVSSEIYEQYF.